This T cell receptor (beta chain) was identified during a study of shared clonotypes between healthy human individuals. Some 30,000 T cell genomes, or 200 to 250 ng DNA, went into the sorted-subset replicate PCRs. The assay was immunoSEQ multiplex PCR, and TCRdb's table has in-frame clones only and misses some. The table includes some 2,000,000 clones, 90% to 97% detected once. This clone was seen only once. CDR3 size: 15 residues. Per germline, CDR1 GTSNPN and CDR2 SVGIG (reference sequence). V was shortened by 0 bases and J by 0 bases, with 9 bases between the two germline ends. All donors were healthy HIV-negative adults lacking recent acute infections or vaccinations. The study separated CD4+ cells into CD45RA+ naive and CD45RA-negative memory subsets.

The receptor was isolated from a man younger than 30 in good health. Sequenced material: naive CD4+ T cells sorted from blood. The subset denotes: CD45RA+ positively selected. The gene calls are TRBV30 and TRBJ2-4; the D gene could be TRBD1 or TRBD2 (6 bases each). CDR3: CAWSVGGLAKNIQYF. The CDR3 DNA is TGTGCCTGGAGTGTTGGGGGGCTAGCCAAAAACATTCAGTACTTC.